This T cell receptor beta chain was captured by sequencing in a study of cytomegalovirus exposure and HLA in healthy donors. Across the whole study: Out of roughly 170 million T cells, an earlier analysis found around 110 million unique TCR beta sequences in total. Study observations and caveats: Most TCRs appeared rarely, but some public TCRs recurred in many donors. Of the V segments, some could not be distinguished, including TRBV6-2 and TRBV6-3, and were excluded.

This clone has just a few counts. The antigen is not known. Germline values: CDR1 SGHTA, CDR2 FQGNSA. The CDR3 extends over 13 amino acids. V lost 2 bases and J 4 bases, leaving 6 bases between the germline ends. Researchers ran the PCR with 60 Vbeta and 13 Jbeta primers. Using immunoSEQ multiplex PCR, the repertoire was profiled, and TCRdb retains in-frame clones only, with some absent. Seen here are 190,000 or so clones, roughly 77% observed once, and the top ten hold approximately 0.4%. The chain couples TRBV7-2 to TRBJ1-3; unclear D gene. The sample consisted of PBMCs. The TCR was taken from a male donor in good health and CMV-seropositive. The CDR3 sequence: CASSLSQGNTIYF. The CDR3 DNA follows: TGTGCCAGCAGCTTATCCCAGGGAAACACCATATATTTT. The full variable domain, completed using reference TRBV7-2 and TRBJ1-3, is GAGVSQSPSNKVTEKGKDVELRCDPISGHTALYWYRQSLGQGLEFLIYFQGNSAPDKSGLPSDRFSAERTGGSVSTLTIQRTQQEDSAVYLCASSLSQGNTIYFGEGSWLTVV.